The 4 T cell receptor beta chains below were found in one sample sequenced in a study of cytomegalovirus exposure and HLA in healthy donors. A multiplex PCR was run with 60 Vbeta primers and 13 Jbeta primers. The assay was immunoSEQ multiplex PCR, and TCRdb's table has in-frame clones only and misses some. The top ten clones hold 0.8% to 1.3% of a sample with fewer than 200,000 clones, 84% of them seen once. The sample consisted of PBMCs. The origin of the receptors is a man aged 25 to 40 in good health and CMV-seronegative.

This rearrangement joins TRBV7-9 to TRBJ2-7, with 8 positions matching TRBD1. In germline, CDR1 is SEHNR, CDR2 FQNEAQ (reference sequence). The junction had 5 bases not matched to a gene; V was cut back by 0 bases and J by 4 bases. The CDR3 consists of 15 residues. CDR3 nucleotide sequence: TGTGCCAGCAGCTTAGCACAGGGGGACCCGTACGAGCAGTACTTC. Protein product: CASSLAQGDPYEQYF.

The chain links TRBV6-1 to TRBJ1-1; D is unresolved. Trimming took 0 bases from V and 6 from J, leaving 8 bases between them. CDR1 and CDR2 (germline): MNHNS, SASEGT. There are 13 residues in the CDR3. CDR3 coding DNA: TGTGCCAGCAGTGAAGCGCGTGGGCCTGAAGCTTTCTTT. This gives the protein CASSEARGPEAFF.

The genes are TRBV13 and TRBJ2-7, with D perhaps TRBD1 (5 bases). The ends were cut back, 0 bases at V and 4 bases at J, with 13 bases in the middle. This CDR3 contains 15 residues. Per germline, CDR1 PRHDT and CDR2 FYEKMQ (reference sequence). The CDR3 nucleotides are TGTGCCAGCAGCTTAGGGGCGTCAAGGGGTTACGAGCAGTACTTC. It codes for CASSLGASRGYEQYF.

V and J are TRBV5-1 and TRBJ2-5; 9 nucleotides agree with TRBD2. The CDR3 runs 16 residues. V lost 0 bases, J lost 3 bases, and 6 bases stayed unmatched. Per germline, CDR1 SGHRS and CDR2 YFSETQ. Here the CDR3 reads CASSLANVAGEETQYF. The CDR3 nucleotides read TGCGCCAGCAGCTTGGCCAACGTAGCGGGGGAAGAGACCCAGTACTTC.